The rows below give T cell receptor beta chains drawn from one sample of a study of CD4 T cells in relation to SARS-CoV-2 and coronaviruses. Profiling relied on immunoSEQ multiplex PCR, and the TCRdb table lists in-frame clones only, not all of them. The table shows 60,000 to 85,000 clones, with 80% to 95% occurring only once. Sequencing input: naive CD4+ T cells from PBMCs. The receptors were sampled from a human donor in good health. CDR3s include the opening cysteine and the closing phenylalanine or tryptophan. D genes are given only for firm matches. Some rows mark clone size as missing; the rest say once, few, many or name a class of expanded clone.

CDR3nt | CDR3aa | v_gene | d_gene | abundance | j_gene
TGTGCCAGCTCACCACAGGGACTCAAAAACACCATATATTTT | CASSPQGLKNTIYF | TRBV18 | NA | once | TRBJ1-3
TGTGCCAGCCGCCGGGTCGTGGGCACCGGGGAGCTGTTTTTT | CASRRVVGTGELFF | TRBV5-4 | NA | NA | TRBJ2-2
TGTGCCAGCAGTGAAGGGGGGCCGCACACAGATACGCAGTATTTT | CASSEGGPHTDTQYF | TRBV6-1 | NA | NA | TRBJ2-3
TGTGCCAGCAGCCCCTCCCCTTATGGGGATGAGCAGTTCTTC | CASSPSPYGDEQFF | TRBV7-3 | NA | NA | TRBJ2-1
TGTGCCAGCTCTCAAAGCGCGGAGACCCAGTACTTC | CASSQSAETQYF | TRBV18 | NA | NA | TRBJ2-5
TGTGCCAGTAGCCACCCGGGGGCGCCAACCTATGGCTACACCTTC | CASSHPGAPTYGYTF | TRBV19 | NA | NA | TRBJ1-2
TGTGCCAGTAGTATAGTTCGACCTGGACAGGGGGGCTATGGCTACACCTTC | CASSIVRPGQGGYGYTF | TRBV19 | TRBD1 | NA | TRBJ1-2
TGCGCCAGCAGAGGACAGCGCTACGAGCAGTACTTC | CASRGQRYEQYF | TRBV5-1 | NA | NA | TRBJ2-7
TGTGCCAGCAGTTTCGGAAGGAACAATGAGCAGTTCTTC | CASSFGRNNEQFF | TRBV12-3/TRBV12-4 | NA | NA | TRBJ2-1
TGTGCCTGGAGTGTACCACCCGGGGCGGACACAGATACGCAGTATTTT | CAWSVPPGADTDTQYF | TRBV30 | NA | NA | TRBJ2-3
TGTGCCAGCAGCTCACGAGGGGGCCGTACAGATACGCAGTATTTT | CASSSRGGRTDTQYF | TRBV5-4 | TRBD1 | NA | TRBJ2-3
TGTGCCATCAGTGAGGGGTCAGGGAGTGGAAACACCATATATTTT | CAISEGSGSGNTIYF | TRBV10-3 | NA | NA | TRBJ1-3
TGTGCCAGCAGCTTCGGACAGGGGATTTCTCGCGAGCAGTACTTC | CASSFGQGISREQYF | TRBV7-2 | TRBD1 | NA | TRBJ2-7
TGTGATTGTAGGTTCTCAGGACGGCCTCAAGAGACCCAGTACTTC | CDCRFSGRPQETQYF | TRBV28 | NA | NA | TRBJ2-5
TGTGCCAGCAGACCCCGATGGACAGGGCACACCGGGGAGCTGTTTTTT | CASRPRWTGHTGELFF | TRBV27 | TRBD1 | NA | TRBJ2-2
TGTGCCAGCAGCTTACCCGGCGGGAGTCCCTCCACCGGGGAGCTGTTTTTT | CASSLPGGSPSTGELFF | TRBV7-9 | TRBD2 | NA | TRBJ2-2